These 5 T cell receptor beta chains originate from one sample sequenced in a study of Ad26.COV2.S vaccination and SARS-CoV-2 variants. The table came from immunoSEQ multiplex PCR; TCRdb's copy has only in-frame clones and leaves some out. Of about 680,000 clones in the sample, 89% are singletons; the top ten hold around 1.5%. Regarding treatment: about 20 received Ad26.COV2.S at low or high dose, single or two shots; roughly five received placebo; per-sample allocation not given. Sampling took place 63 days after the first vaccine or placebo injection. The sample in question was peripheral blood, obtained in a trial of Ad26.COV2.S vaccine versus placebo. These TCRs come from a person between 18 and 59 years old who received the Ad26.COV2.S COVID-19 vaccine or a placebo.

The chain combines TRBV30 with TRBJ2-7, with a weak D call TRBD2 (7 bases). The CDR3 is made up of 13 amino acids. V was shortened by 8 bases and J by 2 bases, with 16 bases between the two germline ends. The V gene's germline CDR1 is GTSNPN and CDR2 SVGIG (reference sequence). The DNA of the CDR3 is TGTGCCCTAGCGAGGGGGGGGGCCTACGAGCAGTACTTC. This sequence encodes CALARGGAYEQYF.

The rearrangement joins TRBV7-9 to TRBJ2-1, with no clear D. The germline V and J ends were trimmed by 2 bases and 0 bases, with 8 bases remaining between them. This CDR3 is 15 amino acids long. Germline CDR1 and CDR2: SEHNR and FQNEAQ (reference sequence). CDR3 DNA: TGTGCCAGCAGCTTATCGCGGAGCTCCTACAATGAGCAGTTCTTC. Its translation: CASSLSRSSYNEQFF.

The DNA of the CDR3 is TGTGCCAGCAGTTCCGGACTAGCGGGAGTAACAGATACGCAGTATTTT. Translation gives CASSSGLAGVTDTQYF. This rearrangement joins TRBV5-4 to TRBJ2-3; 13 nucleotides line up with TRBD2. This CDR3 region has 16 residues. Per the germline V gene, CDR1 is SGHNT and CDR2 is YYREEE (reference sequence). With V trimmed by 5 bases and J by 3 bases, 6 bases remained unmatched.

The V gene is TRBV4-2, the J gene TRBJ2-3, with 15 nucleotides matching TRBD2. CDR3 length: 19 amino acids. V shed 4 bases, J shed 4 bases, and the junction held 12 bases outside the gene matches. Germline CDR1 is LGHNA and CDR2 is YNFKEQ. CDR3 coding DNA: TGTGCCAGCAGCCGCGATAGGACGAGGACTAGCGGGAGGGCAGATACGCAGTATTTT. Its translation: CASSRDRTRTSGRADTQYF.

The chain recombines TRBV5-4 with TRBJ1-1; D is perhaps TRBD1 (5 bases). The CDR3 extends over 14 amino acids. V lost 1 base and J lost 3, with 10 bases in between. The germline V gene has CDR1 SGHNT and CDR2 YYREEE (reference sequence). CDR3 nucleotide sequence: TGTGCCAGCAGCTTGTTGAGGGGCGACACTGAAGCTTTCTTT. Protein product: CASSLLRGDTEAFF.